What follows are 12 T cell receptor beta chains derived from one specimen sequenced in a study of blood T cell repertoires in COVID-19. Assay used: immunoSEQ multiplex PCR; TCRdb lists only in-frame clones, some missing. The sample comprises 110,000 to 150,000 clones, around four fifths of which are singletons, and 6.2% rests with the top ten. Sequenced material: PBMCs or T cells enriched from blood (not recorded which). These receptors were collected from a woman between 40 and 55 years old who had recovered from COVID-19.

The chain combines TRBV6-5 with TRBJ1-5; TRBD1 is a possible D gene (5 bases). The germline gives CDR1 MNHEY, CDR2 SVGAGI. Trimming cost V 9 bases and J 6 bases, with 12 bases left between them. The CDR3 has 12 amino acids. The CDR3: CASLGDVQPQHF. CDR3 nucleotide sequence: TGTGCCAGTCTAGGGGATGTTCAGCCCCAGCATTTT.

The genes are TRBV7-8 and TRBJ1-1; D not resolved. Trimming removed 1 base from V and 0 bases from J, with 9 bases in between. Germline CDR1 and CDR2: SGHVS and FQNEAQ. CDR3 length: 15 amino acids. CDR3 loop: CASSLGGRMNTEAFF. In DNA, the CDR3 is TGTGCCAGCAGCTTAGGAGGGCGAATGAACACTGAAGCTTTCTTT.

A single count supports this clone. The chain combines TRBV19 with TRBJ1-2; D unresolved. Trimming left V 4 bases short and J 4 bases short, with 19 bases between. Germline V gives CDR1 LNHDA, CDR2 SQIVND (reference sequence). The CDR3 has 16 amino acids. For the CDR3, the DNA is TGTGCCAGTAGTAGCCGCATCTCCGGGGTACTCTATGGCTACACCTTC. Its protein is CASSSRISGVLYGYTF.

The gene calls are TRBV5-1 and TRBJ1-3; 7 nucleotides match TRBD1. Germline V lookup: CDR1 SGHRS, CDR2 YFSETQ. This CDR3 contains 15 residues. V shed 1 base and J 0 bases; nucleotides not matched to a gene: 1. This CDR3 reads CASSLQGDSGNTIYF. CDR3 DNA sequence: TGCGCCAGCAGCTTGCAGGGGGACTCTGGAAACACCATATATTTT.

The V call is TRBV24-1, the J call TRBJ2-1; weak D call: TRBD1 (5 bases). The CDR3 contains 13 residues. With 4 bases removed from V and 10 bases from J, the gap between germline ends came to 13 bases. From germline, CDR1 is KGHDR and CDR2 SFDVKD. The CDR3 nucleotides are TGTGCCACCAGTGACCCCCAGGGTGACGAGCAGTTCTTC. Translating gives CATSDPQGDEQFF.

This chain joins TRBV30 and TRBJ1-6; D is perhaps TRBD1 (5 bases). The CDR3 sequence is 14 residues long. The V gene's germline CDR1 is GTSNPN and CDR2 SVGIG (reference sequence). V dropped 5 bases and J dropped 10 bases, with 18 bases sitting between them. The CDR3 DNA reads TGTGCCTGGCACCTACCGGAGCGGGGCTCACCCCTCCACTTT. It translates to CAWHLPERGSPLHF.

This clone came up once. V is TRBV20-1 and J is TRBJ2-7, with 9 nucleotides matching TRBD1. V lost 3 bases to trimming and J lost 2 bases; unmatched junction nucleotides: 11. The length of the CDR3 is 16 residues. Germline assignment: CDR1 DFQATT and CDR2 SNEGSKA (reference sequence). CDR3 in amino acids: CSASGLRDRVPYEQYF. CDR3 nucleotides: TGCAGTGCTAGTGGTCTCCGGGACAGGGTTCCCTACGAGCAGTACTTC.

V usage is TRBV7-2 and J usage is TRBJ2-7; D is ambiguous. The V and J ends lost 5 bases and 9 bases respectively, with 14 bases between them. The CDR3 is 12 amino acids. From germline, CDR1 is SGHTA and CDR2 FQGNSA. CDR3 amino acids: CASSPNRNRQYF. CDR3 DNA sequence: TGTGCCAGCAGCCCCAACCGGAACAGGCAGTACTTC.

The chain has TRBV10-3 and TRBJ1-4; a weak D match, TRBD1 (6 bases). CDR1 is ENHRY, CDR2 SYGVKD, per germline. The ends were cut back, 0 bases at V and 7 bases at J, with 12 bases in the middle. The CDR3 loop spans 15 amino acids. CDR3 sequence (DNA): TGTGCCATCAGTGAGTCACGGGACACTGCTGAAAAACTGTTTTTT. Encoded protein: CAISESRDTAEKLFF.

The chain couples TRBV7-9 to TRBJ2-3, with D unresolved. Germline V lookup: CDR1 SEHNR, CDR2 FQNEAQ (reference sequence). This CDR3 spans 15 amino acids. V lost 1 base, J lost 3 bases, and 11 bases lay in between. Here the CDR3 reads CASSLGASGTDTQYF. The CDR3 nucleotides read TGTGCCAGCAGCTTAGGGGCGTCCGGAACAGATACGCAGTATTTT. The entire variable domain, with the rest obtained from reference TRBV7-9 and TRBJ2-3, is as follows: DTGVSQNPRHKITKRGQNVTFRCDPISEHNRLYWYRQTLGQGPEFLTYFQNEAQLEKSRLLSDRFSAERPKGSFSTLEIQRTEQGDSAMYLCASSLGASGTDTQYFGPGTRLTVL.

The CDR3 is CAIRRAGRTNYGYTF. In DNA form, the CDR3 reads TGTGCCATCAGGCGTGCGGGCAGAACGAACTATGGCTACACCTTC. The chain has TRBV10-3 and TRBJ1-2; D remains ambiguous. There are 15 residues in the CDR3. Trimming removed 6 bases from V and 2 bases from J, with 16 bases in between. Germline CDR1 ENHRY, CDR2 SYGVKD.

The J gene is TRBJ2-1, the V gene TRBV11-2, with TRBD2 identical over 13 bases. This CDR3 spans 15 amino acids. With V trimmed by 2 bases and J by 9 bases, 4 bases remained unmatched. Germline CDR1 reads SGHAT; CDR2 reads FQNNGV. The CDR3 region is CASSLSLAGGVEQFF. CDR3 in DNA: TGTGCCAGCAGCTTATCACTAGCGGGGGGGGTTGAGCAGTTCTTC.